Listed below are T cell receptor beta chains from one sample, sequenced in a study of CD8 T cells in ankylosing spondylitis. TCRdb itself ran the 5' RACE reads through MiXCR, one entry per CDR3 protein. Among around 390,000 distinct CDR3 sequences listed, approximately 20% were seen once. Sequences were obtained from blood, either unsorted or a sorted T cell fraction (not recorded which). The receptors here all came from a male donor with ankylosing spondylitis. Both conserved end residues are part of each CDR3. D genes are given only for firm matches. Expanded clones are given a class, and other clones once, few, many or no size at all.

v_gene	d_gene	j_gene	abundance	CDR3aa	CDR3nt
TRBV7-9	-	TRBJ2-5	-	CASSLDRARETQYF	TGTGCCAGCAGCTTAGACAGGGCGAGGGAGACCCAGTACTTC
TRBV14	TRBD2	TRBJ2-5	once	CASSRTSGNRETQYF	TGTGCCAGCAGCCGCACTAGCGGGAATCGCGAGACCCAGTACTTC
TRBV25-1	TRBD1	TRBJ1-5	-	CASQAQGAGQPQHF	TGTGCCAGCCAGGCCCAGGGGGCAGGTCAGCCCCAGCATTTT
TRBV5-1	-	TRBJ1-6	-	CASSLWGGSSSPLHF	TGCGCCAGCAGCTTATGGGGGGGGTCTTCTTCACCCCTCCACTTT
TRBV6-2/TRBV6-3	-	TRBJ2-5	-	CASSFPQETQYF	TGTGCCAGCAGTTTTCCTCAAGAGACCCAGTACTTC
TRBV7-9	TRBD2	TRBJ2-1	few	CASSYGGLAGVEQFF	TGTGCCAGCAGCTACGGGGGACTAGCGGGAGTTGAGCAGTTCTTC
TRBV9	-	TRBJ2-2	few	CASSKVLGTGELFF	TGTGCCAGCAGCAAGGTCCTTGGGACCGGGGAGCTGTTTTTT
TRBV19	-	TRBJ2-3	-	CASSIGLGTDTQYF	TGTGCCAGTAGTATAGGACTAGGCACAGATACGCAGTATTTT
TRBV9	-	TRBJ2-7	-	CASSARVQGGEQYF	TGTGCCAGCAGCGCTCGGGTCCAAGGTGGCGAGCAGTACTTC
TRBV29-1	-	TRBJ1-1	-	CSVEAARYTEAFF	TGCAGCGTTGAAGCAGCCAGATACACTGAAGCTTTCTTT
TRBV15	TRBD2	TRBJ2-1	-	CATSRGLAEAGTNEQFF	TGTGCCACCAGCAGAGGACTAGCGGAAGCGGGTACGAATGAGCAGTTCTTC
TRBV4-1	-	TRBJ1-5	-	CASSRDRGGPQHF	TGCGCCAGCAGCCGCGACCGGGGGGGGCCCCAGCATTTT
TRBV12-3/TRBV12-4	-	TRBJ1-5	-	CASSLSGAWDNQPQHF	TGTGCCAGCAGTTTATCTGGCGCCTGGGACAATCAGCCCCAGCATTTT
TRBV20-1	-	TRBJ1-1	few	CSVGSRGVRNTEAFF	TGCAGTGTGGGGTCGCGCGGGGTCAGGAACACTGAAGCTTTCTTT
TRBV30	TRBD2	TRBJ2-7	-	CAWSVLAGDYEQYF	TGTGCCTGGAGTGTATTAGCGGGGGATTACGAGCAGTACTTC
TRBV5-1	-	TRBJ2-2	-	CASSLAGDITGELFF	TGCGCCAGCAGCTTGGCGGGAGACATCACCGGGGAGCTGTTTTTT
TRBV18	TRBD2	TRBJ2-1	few	CASSPPTSGNYNEQFF	TGTGCCAGCTCACCACCGACTAGCGGGAACTACAATGAGCAGTTCTTC
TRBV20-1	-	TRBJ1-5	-	CSARDRMYSNQPQHF	TGCAGTGCTAGAGATAGGATGTATAGCAATCAGCCCCAGCATTTT
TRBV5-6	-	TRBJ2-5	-	CASSSMGETQYF	TGTGCCAGCAGCTCAATGGGAGAGACCCAGTACTTC
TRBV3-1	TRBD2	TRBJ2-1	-	CASSQWGLAGAGEQFF	TGTGCCAGCAGCCAATGGGGACTAGCGGGAGCCGGTGAGCAGTTCTTC
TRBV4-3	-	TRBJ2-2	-	CASSLSSGAGELFF	TGCGCCAGCAGCCTATCTTCAGGGGCCGGGGAGCTGTTTTTT
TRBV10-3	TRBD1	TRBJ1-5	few	CAISAGTVSNQPQHF	TGTGCCATCAGTGCCGGGACAGTTAGCAATCAGCCCCAGCATTTT
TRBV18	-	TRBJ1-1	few	CASSSPGSLVGAFF	TGTGCCAGCTCATCACCCGGGTCTCTTGTCGGAGCTTTCTTT
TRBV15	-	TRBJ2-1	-	CATSRGQGIYNEQFF	TGTGCCACCAGCAGAGGGCAGGGAATTTACAATGAGCAGTTCTTC
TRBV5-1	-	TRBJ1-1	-	CASSLEPGARTVITEAFF	TGCGCCAGCAGCTTGGAGCCCGGGGCCCGTACCGTGATCACTGAAGCTTTCTTT
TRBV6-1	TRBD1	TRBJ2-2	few	CASRTPDRATGELFF	TGTGCCAGCAGAACCCCGGACAGGGCCACCGGGGAGCTGTTTTTT
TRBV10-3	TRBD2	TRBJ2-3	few	CASGLAGESTDTQYF	TGTGCCAGCGGACTAGCGGGAGAAAGCACAGATACGCAGTATTTT
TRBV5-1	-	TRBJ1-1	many	CASSLLGANTEAFF	TGCGCCAGCAGCTTGCTGGGGGCGAACACTGAAGCTTTCTTT
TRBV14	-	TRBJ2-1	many	CASSQAPERNEQFF	TGTGCCAGCAGCCAAGCACCCGAACGTAATGAGCAGTTCTTC
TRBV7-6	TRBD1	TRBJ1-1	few	CASSLGGQDEAFF	TGTGCCAGCAGCTTAGGAGGACAGGACGAAGCTTTCTTT
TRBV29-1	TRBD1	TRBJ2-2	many	CSGGTVNTGELFF	TGCAGCGGAGGGACAGTGAACACCGGGGAGCTGTTTTTT
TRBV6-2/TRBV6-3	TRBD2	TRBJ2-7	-	CASKSGRGTYEQYF	TGTGCCAGCAAAAGCGGGAGGGGCACCTACGAGCAGTACTTC
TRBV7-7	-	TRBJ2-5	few	CASSLMTAEETQYF	TGTGCCAGCAGCTTGATGACAGCAGAAGAGACCCAGTACTTC
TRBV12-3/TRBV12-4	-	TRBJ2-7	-	CASSPTDGIPYEQYF	TGTGCCAGCAGCCCCACAGACGGGATCCCTTACGAGCAGTACTTC
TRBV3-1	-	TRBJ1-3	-	CASSQGTLTGNTIYF	TGTGCCAGCAGCCAGGGGACATTAACTGGAAACACCATATATTTT
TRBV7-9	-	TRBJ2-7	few	CASTSASYEQYF	TGTGCCAGCACTTCCGCATCCTACGAGCAGTACTTC
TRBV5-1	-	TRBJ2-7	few	CASSLEGGFDEQYF	TGCGCCAGCAGCTTGGAAGGTGGGTTCGACGAGCAGTACTTC
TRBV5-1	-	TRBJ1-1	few	CASSLAVGGRFDTEAFF	TGCGCCAGCAGCTTGGCCGTCGGGGGTAGGTTTGACACTGAAGCTTTCTTT
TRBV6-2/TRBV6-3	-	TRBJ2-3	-	CASSTPFVDGTDTQYF	TGTGCCAGCAGTACCCCTTTCGTAGACGGCACAGATACGCAGTATTTT
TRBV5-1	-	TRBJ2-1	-	CASSLIMGNEQFF	TGCGCCAGCAGCCTTATAATGGGGAATGAGCAGTTCTTC
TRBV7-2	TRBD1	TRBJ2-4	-	CASSPQGVRDIQYF	TGTGCCAGCAGCCCCCAGGGGGTGAGAGACATTCAGTACTTC
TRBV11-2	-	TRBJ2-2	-	CASSLSGNTGELFF	TGTGCCAGCAGCCTGAGCGGGAACACCGGGGAGCTGTTTTTT
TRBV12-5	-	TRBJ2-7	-	CASGSDEQYF	TGTGCTAGTGGTTCGGACGAGCAGTACTTC
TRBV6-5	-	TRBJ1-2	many	CASSYSGEDYGYTF	TGTGCCAGCAGTTACTCGGGGGAAGACTATGGCTACACCTTC
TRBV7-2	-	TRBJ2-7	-	CASSLGVPLSEQYF	TGTGCCAGCAGCTTGGGGGTCCCCCTGTCGGAGCAGTACTTC
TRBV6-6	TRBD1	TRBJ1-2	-	CASSLPPGGGNGYTF	TGTGCCAGCAGTTTACCTCCAGGGGGGGGAAATGGCTACACCTTC
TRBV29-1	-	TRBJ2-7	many	CSVAESYEQYF	TGCAGCGTTGCTGAAAGCTACGAGCAGTACTTC
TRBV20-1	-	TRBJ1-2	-	CSARDDEAGYTF	TGCAGTGCTAGAGATGACGAGGCTGGCTACACCTTC
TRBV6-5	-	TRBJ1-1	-	CASSYELGADSVTEAFF	TGTGCCAGCAGTTACGAGTTAGGGGCTGATTCGGTCACTGAAGCTTTCTTT
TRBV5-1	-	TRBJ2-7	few	CASNDPALIENEQYF	TGCGCCAGTAACGATCCGGCTCTAATTGAGAACGAGCAGTACTTC
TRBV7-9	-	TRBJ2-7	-	CASSLENYEQYF	TGTGCCAGCAGCTTAGAGAACTACGAGCAGTACTTC
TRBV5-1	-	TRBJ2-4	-	CASSLAGRSIQYF	TGCGCCAGCAGCTTGGCAGGCCGATCCATTCAGTACTTC
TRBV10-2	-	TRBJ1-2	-	CASSEGPGRDYGYTF	TGCGCCAGCAGTGAGGGTCCCGGCCGAGACTATGGCTACACCTTC
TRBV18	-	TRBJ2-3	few	CASSPFTNTQYF	TGTGCCAGCTCACCATTCACTAATACGCAGTATTTT
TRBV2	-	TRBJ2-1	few	CATKGLNSYNEQFF	TGTGCCACCAAGGGGTTAAACTCCTACAATGAGCAGTTCTTC
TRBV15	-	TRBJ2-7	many	CATSHRNLAVFSTRGYEQYF	TGTGCCACCAGCCACCGGAACCTAGCGGTATTTTCAACCAGGGGTTACGAGCAGTACTTC
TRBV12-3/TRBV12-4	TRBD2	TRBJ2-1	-	CAIAPGTSFDEQFF	TGTGCCATCGCTCCCGGGACTAGCTTCGATGAGCAGTTCTTC
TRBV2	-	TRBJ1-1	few	CASNINRTPEAFF	TGTGCCAGCAATATTAACAGGACACCTGAAGCTTTCTTT
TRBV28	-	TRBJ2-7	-	CASSLGHFYEQYF	TGTGCCAGCAGCCTGGGACATTTCTACGAGCAGTACTTC